The T cell receptor beta chain under discussion was sequenced for a study of T cell repertoires in cytomegalovirus infection. Whole-study context: HLA-B-restricted CMV epitopes that are well studied were used alongside recently identified HLA-C-restricted ones. CMV infection and matching HLA type were both indicated by public TCR beta signatures. Study-level points and caveats: Of the TCR beta families, the public ones yielded a cumulative frequency that identified carriers of CMV plus the relevant HLA. The ex vivo response was dominated by HLA-C-restricted CMV-specific TCR beta clonotypes.

TCRdb processed the reads anew with MiXCR; each CDR3 protein has one entry. The table includes roughly 730,000 distinct CDR3 sequences, 30% to 40% detected once. This clonotype has only one observation. Its matching antigen is unknown. Trimming removed 5 bases at V and 2 bases at J, with 12 bases between. CDR3 size: 14 residues. Per the germline V gene, CDR1 is SNHLY and CDR2 is FYNNEI. The sample here was cultured PBMCs, taken from culture after CMV antigen stimulation. This receptor was obtained from a human donor in good health (CMV status not recorded). Some clones in this sample may be carry-over from other donors' samples. The J gene is TRBJ1-2, the V gene TRBV2; D remains ambiguous. CDR3 bases: TGTGCCAGCAGTTGGACCTCCGGGAACTATGGCTACACCTTC. The encoded protein is CASSWTSGNYGYTF.